These 16 T cell receptor beta chains share one sample of origin, sequenced in a study of T cell repertoires in cytomegalovirus infection. No antigen has been identified for these receptors. TCRdb called the reads again in MiXCR, with one record for every CDR3 protein. The profile shows about 920,000 distinct CDR3 sequences, around 31% of them singletons. This specimen consisted of cultured CD8+ T cells from PBMCs, obtained from culture after CMV antigen stimulation. The source of these receptors is a human donor in good health (CMV status not recorded). Some clones in this sample may be carry-over from other donors' samples.

This sequence joins TRBV10-3 and TRBJ2-1, with 11 bases that match TRBD2. After removal of 3 bases from V and 1 base from J, the junction contained 2 bases not matched to a gene. CDR1 and CDR2 from the germline V gene are ENHRY and SYGVKD. The CDR3 has 16 residues. The CDR3 region is CAISDTSGGSYNEQFF. In DNA form, the CDR3 reads TGTGCCATCAGTGATACTAGCGGGGGTTCCTACAATGAGCAGTTCTTC.

CDR3 bases: TGTGCCAGCAGCCAAGATGGTAATAGCGTGGAGACCCAGTACTTC. Encoded protein: CASSQDGNSVETQYF. The gene calls are TRBV4-2 and TRBJ2-5, with a possible D match to TRBD2 (5 bases). V was pared by 0 bases and J by 5 bases, with 13 bases between. This CDR3 comprises 15 residues. Germline-derived CDR1 and CDR2 are LGHNA and YNFKEQ.

The rearrangement links TRBV7-8 to TRBJ2-3; D might be TRBD1 (6 bases). Trimming cost V 8 bases and J 4 bases, with 13 bases left between them. Germline values: CDR1 SGHVS, CDR2 FQNEAQ. This CDR3 region has 13 residues. This CDR3 reads CASFYGGADTQYF. The CDR3 DNA reads TGTGCCAGCTTCTATGGGGGCGCAGATACGCAGTATTTT.

The table lists this clonotype with a few counts. This chain uses TRBV12-3 or TRBV12-4 with TRBJ2-2; perhaps TRBD2 as D (5 bases). CDR3 length: 15 residues. With 3 bases removed from V and 4 bases from J, the gap between germline ends came to 12 bases. CDR3 sequence: CASSLGLEGTGELFF. The CDR3 nucleotides are TGTGCCAGCAGTTTGGGTCTAGAGGGCACCGGGGAGCTGTTTTTT.

The chain has TRBV7-9 and TRBJ2-2; 7 bases are a match to TRBD2. The CDR3 is 17 amino acids. Germline V gene sequence: CDR1 SEHNR, CDR2 FQNEAQ (reference sequence). J was trimmed by 2 bases and V by 6 bases; bases with no gene match: 12. DNA of the CDR3: TGTGCCAGCAGTTCGCCGCCCGCGGGGGTTAACACCGGGGAGCTGTTTTTT. Translation: CASSSPPAGVNTGELFF.

This sequence joins TRBV7-4 and TRBJ1-1; 7 positions agree with TRBD1. The CDR3 sequence is 17 residues long. CDR1 is SGHVT, CDR2 SQSDAQ, per germline. The trim removed 6 bases at V and 0 bases at J, leaving 13 bases unmatched. CDR3 region: CASRLTGAGRLNTEAFF. CDR3 bases: TGTGCCAGCAGACTCACAGGGGCCGGACGCTTGAACACTGAAGCTTTCTTT.

The chain has TRBV2 and TRBJ2-5; TRBD1 aligns across 9 bases. J lost 0 bases, V lost 8 bases, and 19 bases had no gene match. This CDR3 contains 19 residues. CDR1 and CDR2 (germline): SNHLY, FYNNEI. The CDR3 spells CASSEARTGVLGHQETQYF. The CDR3 DNA sequence: TGTGCCAGCTCGGAAGCAAGGACAGGGGTCCTTGGTCACCAAGAGACCCAGTACTTC.

The CDR3 loop reads CASSARVTGLQETQYF. Here the CDR3 DNA reads TGCGCCAGCAGTGCCCGAGTAACAGGGCTTCAAGAGACCCAGTACTTC. The gene calls are TRBV10-1 and TRBJ2-5; possible D gene TRBD1, 6 bases. Looked up from germline, CDR1 is WNHNN and CDR2 is SYGVQD (reference sequence). The CDR3 is 16 amino acids. V lost 4 bases, J lost 2 bases, and 17 bases lay in between.

This chain links TRBV6-6 with TRBJ1-4; 7 bases are a match to TRBD1. The CDR3 contains 15 residues. Trimming cost V 8 bases and J 4 bases; bases outside gene matches: 10. From germline, CDR1 is MNHNY and CDR2 SVGAGI (reference sequence). The CDR3 reads CASSRQGPFNEKLFF. As DNA, the CDR3 is TGTGCCAGCTCTCGACAGGGCCCCTTTAATGAAAAACTGTTTTTT.

The rearrangement joins TRBV4-1 to TRBJ1-5; D ambiguous. The CDR3 extends over 16 amino acids. The germline gives CDR1 MGHRA, CDR2 YSYEKL. V shed 1 base and J shed 0 bases, with 10 bases lying between them. DNA of the CDR3: TGCGCCAGCAGCCAAGTTGCCGATTATAGCAATCAGCCCCAGCATTTT. Its protein is CASSQVADYSNQPQHF.

This clonotype turned up a few times. This sequence joins TRBV12-3 or TRBV12-4 and TRBJ2-1; D is undetermined. The CDR3 runs to 14 residues. Between the trimmed V and J ends, which lost 5 bases and 10 bases, there was a span of 18 bases. CDR3 residues: CASSRALAPREQFF. CDR3 bases: TGTGCCAGCAGTCGGGCTCTCGCTCCCCGGGAGCAGTTCTTC.

This chain connects TRBV5-5 to TRBJ1-1, with D unclear. The CDR3 extends over 11 amino acids. V was clipped by 7 bases and J by 7 bases, with 11 bases between them. The germline gives CDR1 SGHKS, CDR2 YYEKEE (reference sequence). The CDR3 is CASQDAYEAFF. CDR3 DNA: TGTGCCAGCCAGGACGCGTATGAAGCTTTCTTT.

This clonotype was counted a few times. The V gene is TRBV4-3, the J gene TRBJ1-6; D is possibly TRBD1 (5 bases). The V end lost 0 bases, the J end lost 0 bases, and 12 bases lay between the germline ends. The CDR3 loop spans 18 amino acids. CDR1 LGHNA and CDR2 YSLEER come from the germline V gene. The CDR3 DNA is TGCGCCAGCAGCCAAGATACCACGGGACCCTCCTATAATTCACCCCTCCACTTT. This encodes CASSQDTTGPSYNSPLHF.

The chain joins TRBV27 to TRBJ2-1, with 8 positions matching TRBD1. The CDR3 is 16 amino acids. Unmatched junction bases numbered 13, after V lost 5 bases and J lost 7 bases. Germline CDR1 MNHEY, CDR2 SMNVEV (reference sequence). In nucleotides, the CDR3 is TGTGCCAGCAGTCCCCGGACAGGGCGTGGTGTGAATGAGCAGTTCTTC. It yields the protein CASSPRTGRGVNEQFF.

This clonotype showed up just a few times. CDR3 region: CASSGPTGPGSPLHF. Here the CDR3 DNA reads TGTGCCAGCAGTGGGCCGACAGGGCCCGGTTCACCCCTCCACTTT. The rearrangement uses TRBV28 and TRBJ1-6; TRBD1 matches at 7 bases. Germline lookup yields CDR1 MDHEN and CDR2 SYDVKM. The CDR3 consists of 15 residues. Germline trimming cut 5 bases from V and 9 bases from J; bases unmatched to any gene: 10.

The V call is TRBV7-4, the J call TRBJ1-4; D is uncertain. There are 12 residues in the CDR3. The germline V and J ends were trimmed by 4 bases and 6 bases, with 6 bases remaining between them. CDR1 and CDR2 (germline): SGHVT, SQSDAQ. CDR3 loop: CASSSSDEKLFF. In nucleotides, the CDR3 is TGTGCCAGCAGCTCCTCCGATGAAAAACTGTTTTTT.